The clone carrying this TCR beta chain came up many times. Some clones are missing from TCRdb's copy, which holds only in-frame ones; the method was immunoSEQ multiplex PCR. The sample presents about 37,000 clones, none singletons. This sample is drawn from a study of T cells after posttransplantation cyclophosphamide. This CDR3 has 13 residues. Germline-derived CDR1 and CDR2 are KGHDR and SFDVKD. Unmatched junction bases numbered 9, after V lost 10 bases and J lost 9 bases. The TCR was taken from a man aged 30 to 39 in good health and a related stem cell transplant donor. The genes are TRBV24-1 and TRBJ2-1; 9 nucleotides line up with TRBD1. The sample consisted of PBMCs. Here the CDR3 reads CATGTGTVREQFF. The CDR3 nucleotides are TGTGCCACGGGGACAGGGACGGTTCGTGAGCAGTTCTTC.